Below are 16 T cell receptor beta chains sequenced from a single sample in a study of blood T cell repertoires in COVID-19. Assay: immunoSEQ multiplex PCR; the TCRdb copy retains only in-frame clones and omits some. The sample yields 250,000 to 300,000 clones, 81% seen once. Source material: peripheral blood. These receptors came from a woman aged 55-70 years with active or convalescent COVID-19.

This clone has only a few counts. The CDR3 sequence: CAISRQASTDTQYF. The CDR3 DNA is TGTGCCATCAGTAGACAGGCCAGCACAGATACGCAGTATTTT. The chain is built from TRBV10-3 and TRBJ2-3; tentatively, D is TRBD1 (6 bases). The CDR3 has 14 residues. Germline CDR1 reads ENHRY; CDR2 reads SYGVKD. The germline V and J ends were trimmed by 5 bases and 0 bases, with 9 bases remaining between them.

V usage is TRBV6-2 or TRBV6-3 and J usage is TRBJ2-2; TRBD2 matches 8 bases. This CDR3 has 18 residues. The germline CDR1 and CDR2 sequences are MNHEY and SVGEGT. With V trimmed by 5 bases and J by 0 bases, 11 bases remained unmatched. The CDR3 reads CASSSPFRGGSNTGELFF. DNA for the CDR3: TGTGCCAGCAGTAGTCCTTTCCGGGGGGGGTCGAACACCGGGGAGCTGTTTTTT.

CDR3 amino acids: CASSPLSSGVNTGELFF. The CDR3 DNA sequence: TGTGCCAGCAGCCCCCTTTCCAGCGGGGTGAACACCGGGGAGCTGTTTTTT. This chain links TRBV4-2 with TRBJ2-2; 7 bases line up with TRBD2. Germline CDR1 reads LGHNA; CDR2 reads YNFKEQ. V lost 4 bases to trimming and J lost 1 base; unmatched junction nucleotides: 9. The CDR3 is made up of 17 amino acids.

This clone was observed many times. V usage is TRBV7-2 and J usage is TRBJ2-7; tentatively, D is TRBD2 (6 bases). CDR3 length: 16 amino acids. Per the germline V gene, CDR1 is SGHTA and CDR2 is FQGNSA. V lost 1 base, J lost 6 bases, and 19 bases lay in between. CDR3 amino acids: CASSLDVGREASEQYF. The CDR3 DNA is TGTGCCAGCAGCTTAGATGTCGGCAGGGAGGCGTCCGAGCAGTACTTC.

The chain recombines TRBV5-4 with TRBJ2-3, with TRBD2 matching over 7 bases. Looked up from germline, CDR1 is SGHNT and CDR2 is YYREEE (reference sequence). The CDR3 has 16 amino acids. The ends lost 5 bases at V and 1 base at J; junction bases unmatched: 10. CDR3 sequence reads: CASRKRDYPRTDTQYF. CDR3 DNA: TGTGCCAGCAGAAAACGGGACTACCCTCGCACAGATACGCAGTATTTT. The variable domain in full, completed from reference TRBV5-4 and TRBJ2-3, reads ETGVTQSPTHLIKTRGQQVTLRCSSQSGHNTVSWYQQALGQGPQFIFQYYREEENGRGNFPPRFSGLQFPNYSSELNVNALELDDSALYLCASRKRDYPRTDTQYFGPGTRLTVL.

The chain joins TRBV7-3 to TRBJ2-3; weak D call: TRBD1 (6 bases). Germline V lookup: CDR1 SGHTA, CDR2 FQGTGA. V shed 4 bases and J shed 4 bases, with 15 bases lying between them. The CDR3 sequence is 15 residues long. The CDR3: CASSWVGGPADTQYF. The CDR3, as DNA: TGTGCCAGCAGCTGGGTAGGGGGACCTGCAGATACGCAGTATTTT.

CDR3 residues: CASSYGRLAGYGGELFF. The CDR3 coding sequence is TGTGCCAGCAGTTACGGGAGACTAGCGGGGTACGGCGGGGAGCTGTTTTTT. V usage is TRBV6-2 or TRBV6-3 and J usage is TRBJ2-2; 11 bases line up with TRBD2. The length of the CDR3 is 17 residues. After removal of 2 bases from V and 7 bases from J, the junction contained 9 bases not matched to a gene. Germline V gene lookup returns CDR1 MNHEY and CDR2 SVGEGT.

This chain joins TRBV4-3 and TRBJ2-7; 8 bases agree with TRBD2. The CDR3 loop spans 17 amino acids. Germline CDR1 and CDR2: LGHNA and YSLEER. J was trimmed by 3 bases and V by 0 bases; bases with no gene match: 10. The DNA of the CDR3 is TGCGCCAGCAGCCAAGATACCGGCGGGGGGACGTTCTACGAGCAGTACTTC. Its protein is CASSQDTGGGTFYEQYF.

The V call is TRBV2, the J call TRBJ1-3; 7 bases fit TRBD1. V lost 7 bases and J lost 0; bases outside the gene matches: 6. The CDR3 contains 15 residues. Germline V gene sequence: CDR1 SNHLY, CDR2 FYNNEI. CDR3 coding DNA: TGTGCCAGCAAGGGGACAGTCACCTCTGGAAACACCATATATTTT. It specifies CASKGTVTSGNTIYF.

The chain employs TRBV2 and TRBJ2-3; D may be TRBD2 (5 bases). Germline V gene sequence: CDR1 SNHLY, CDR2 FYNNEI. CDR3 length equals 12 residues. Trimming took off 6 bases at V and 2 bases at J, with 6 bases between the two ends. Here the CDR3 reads CASRTITDTQYF. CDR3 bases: TGTGCCAGCAGGACTATCACAGATACGCAGTATTTT.

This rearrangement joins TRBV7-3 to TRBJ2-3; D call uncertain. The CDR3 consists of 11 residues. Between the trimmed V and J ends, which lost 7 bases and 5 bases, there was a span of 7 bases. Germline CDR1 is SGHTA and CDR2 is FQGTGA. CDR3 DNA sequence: TGTGCCAGCACCCTAGTAGATACGCAGTATTTT. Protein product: CASTLVDTQYF.

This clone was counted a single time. As DNA, the CDR3 is TGTGCCAGCAGTCTGTACACCGGGGAGCTGTTTTTT. Translating it yields CASSLYTGELFF. V is TRBV28 and J is TRBJ2-2; D is unclear. The germline V and J ends were trimmed by 5 bases and 3 bases, with 4 bases remaining between them. Germline CDR1 reads MDHEN; CDR2 reads SYDVKM. This CDR3 is 12 amino acids long.

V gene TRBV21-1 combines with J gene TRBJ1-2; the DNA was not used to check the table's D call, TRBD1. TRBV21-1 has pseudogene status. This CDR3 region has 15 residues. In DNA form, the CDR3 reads TGTGCCAGCAGCAAAAAACAGGGAAGTGGCTATGGCTACACCTTC. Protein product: CASSKKQGSGYGYTF.

CDR3 amino acids: CATVREYEQYF. The CDR3 coding sequence is TGTGCCACCGTGCGGGAATACGAGCAGTACTTC. The J gene is TRBJ2-7, the V gene TRBV7-2, with D maybe TRBD2 (6 bases). V was pared by 10 bases and J by 4 bases, with 11 bases between. CDR1 SGHTA and CDR2 FQGNSA come from the germline V gene. The CDR3 sequence is 11 residues long.

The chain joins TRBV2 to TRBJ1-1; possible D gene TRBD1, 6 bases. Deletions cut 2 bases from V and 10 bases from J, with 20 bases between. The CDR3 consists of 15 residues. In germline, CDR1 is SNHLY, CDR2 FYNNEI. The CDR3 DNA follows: TGTGCCAGCAGTGAAAGCGTTTGGGACAAAGTGGGAGCTTTCTTT. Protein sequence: CASSESVWDKVGAFF.

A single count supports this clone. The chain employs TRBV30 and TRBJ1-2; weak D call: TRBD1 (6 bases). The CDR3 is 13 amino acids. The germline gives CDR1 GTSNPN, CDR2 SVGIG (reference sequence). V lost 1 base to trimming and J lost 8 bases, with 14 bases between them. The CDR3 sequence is CAWSAGRGRGYTF. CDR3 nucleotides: TGTGCCTGGAGTGCAGGCAGGGGTCGGGGCTACACCTTC.